The 11 T cell receptor beta chains below were found in one sample sequenced in a study of T cells expressing NK-cell markers. TCRdb re-called the 5' RACE reads, yielding one record per CDR3 amino acid sequence without DNA. This sample's table reports 140,000 to 150,000 distinct CDR3 sequences. The specimen sequenced was blood T cells: a sorted CD56 or NKG2C T cell subset, CD4+ or CD8+ T cells, or bulk PBMC T cells (not recorded which). The receptor source for this set is a young man in good health.

This chain joins TRBV12-3 or TRBV12-4 and TRBJ2-1; the TCRdb D gene call, TRBD1, has no DNA to confirm it. The CDR3 extends over 13 amino acids. The chain's CDR3 is CASTPDRFYEQFF.

The chain employs TRBV6-2 or TRBV6-3 and TRBJ2-2; no DNA is available, so the TRBD2 call from TCRdb remains unchecked. From germline, CDR1 is MNHEY and CDR2 SVGEGT. The CDR3 runs to 16 residues. CDR3 in amino acids: CASSHGLAGAPGELFF.

The chain has TRBV7-9 and TRBJ2-1. Per the germline V gene, CDR1 is SEHNR and CDR2 is FQNEAQ (reference sequence). This CDR3 contains 12 residues. This CDR3 reads CASSAITGEQFF.

The chain employs TRBV12-3 or TRBV12-4 and TRBJ2-7; TCRdb selects TRBD1, and the lack of DNA leaves this call unchecked. The CDR3 totals 15 residues. CDR3 sequence reads: CASSLRVAGDYEQYF.

This chain joins TRBV5-1 and TRBJ2-1; TCRdb gives TRBD1 as the D gene, but with no DNA this cannot be confirmed. This CDR3 comprises 13 residues. Germline lookup yields CDR1 SGHRS and CDR2 YFSETQ. This CDR3 is CASPGPNPNEQFF.

The V call is TRBV4-3, the J call TRBJ2-1; TCRdb lists TRBD2, though no DNA is available to test this call. Germline assignment: CDR1 LGHNA and CDR2 YSLEER. CDR3 size: 14 residues. This chain's CDR3 is CASSQAAGGYEQFF.

The rearrangement links TRBV23-1 to TRBJ2-5; the TCRdb call, TRBD1, lacks DNA for checking. TRBV23-1 is an ORF, with its function uncertain. The CDR3 contains 16 residues. CDR3 amino acids: CASSRLGPTMGETQYF.

V gene TRBV6-2 or TRBV6-3 combines with J gene TRBJ1-5; the D gene TCRdb calls, TRBD1, cannot be checked with no DNA. The CDR3 contains 14 residues. CDR1 and CDR2 from the germline V gene are MNHEY and SVGEGT. CDR3 region: CASSYGGWGQPQHF.

The V and J genes are TRBV6-2 or TRBV6-3 and TRBJ2-2. Germline CDR1 is MNHEY and CDR2 is SVGEGT. The CDR3 covers 15 residues. CDR3 loop: CASSYADLLSGELFF.

The V and J genes are TRBV20-1 and TRBJ1-3; there is no DNA to check the TCRdb D call of TRBD1. The CDR3 covers 16 residues. Germline V lookup: CDR1 DFQATT, CDR2 SNEGSKA (reference sequence). The CDR3 region is CSARGDGTDSGNTIYF.

V gene TRBV27 combines with J gene TRBJ2-2. Germline V gene data show CDR1 as MNHEY and CDR2 as SMNVEV (reference sequence). The CDR3 contains 14 residues. The CDR3 sequence is CASSLSTSLRELFF.